This T cell receptor beta chain originates from a study of blood T cell repertoires in COVID-19. Study overall: PBMCs, B-cell-depleted T cells, or T cells were the source of the cDNA or gDNA that made up the material.

Germline V gene data show CDR1 as SGHTA and CDR2 as FQGNSA. Unmatched junction bases numbered 8, after V lost 5 bases and J lost 4 bases. This CDR3 comprises 16 residues. In the authors' workflow: Reference gene primer amplification in the assay estimated nucleated cell counts. Assay used: immunoSEQ multiplex PCR; TCRdb lists only in-frame clones, some missing. V, J and clone size are those of that table, while D and trimming were read from the DNA. Of under 150,000 clones in the sample, around 89% were seen once. V and J are TRBV7-2 and TRBJ2-7, with 13 positions matching TRBD2. Sequenced input: peripheral blood. The sequence derives from a man aged 45-60 years with active or convalescent COVID-19. CDR3 nucleotides: TGTGCCAGCAGCGACCTTCCGGGACTAGCGGGATACGAGCAGTACTTC. Translation gives CASSDLPGLAGYEQYF.